Listed here is a single T cell receptor beta chain. There is no known antigen for this receptor. Per-base quality was not reported, and no clone a single base away is much larger than it. Spanning cysteine to phenylalanine, the CDR3 consists of 14 amino acids. The CDR3 DNA has 42 bases and is translated from base 1. V loses 3 bases of germline sequence and J loses 0 bases, and the interval between the two ends is 7 bases. Taken from the germline V gene, the CDR1 and CDR2 loops are SGHVS and FQNEAQ. This sample was taken from a study of blood T cell repertoires in COVID-19 (TCRdb year 2020). In terms of the full investigation: Samples covering the acute and convalescent phases of COVID-19 were provided by collaborators in the United States, Italy and Spain. The prospective study material was composed of cDNA or gDNA derived from T cells, B-cell-depleted T cells, or PBMCs. Deeply sampled blood TCRbeta repertoires from subjects exposed to, actively infected with, or recovered from COVID-19 were included in the dataset. The repertoires were made available in a free public database intended to serve as a resource for research on the immune response to SARS-CoV-2. The samples were drawn from two sources: the first 160 participants of the ongoing ImmuneRACE study, and 1,254 subjects contributed by 6 global collaborators. Sample metadata almost always included a de-identified subject ID, COVID-19 status, age in years and sex. HLA class I and class II types, where available, came from metadata supplied by the sample provider rather than from assay-based typing.

TCRbeta CDR3 regions were amplified from genomic DNA using the immunoSEQ Assay, a bias-controlled multiplex PCR. The published analysis was carried out like this. The number of nucleated cells in each sample was estimated by amplification of reference gene primers within the assay. To quantify the absolute abundance of each unique TCRbeta CDR3 rearrangement, sequence reads were collapsed and filtered. Productive Simpson clonality was computed per sample as the square root of Simpson's diversity index over productive rearrangements. This immuneACCESS table, as held by TCRdb, lists in-frame sequences with V and J called but not all clones. Of the missing ones, under half trace to an unresolved V gene in checked studies; the others have no known cause. V and J calls plus clone size are reproduced from that table; the DNA served to infer D and trimming. This sample comprises 35,000 to 45,000 clones, 80% to 90% of them detected only once. The ten biggest clones cover around 44% of the sample.

On the study overall, not on this receptor specifically: Clinical and demographic metadata were provided uncurated, with the amount varying by source and participant.

Each collaborating institution followed its own protocols to collect whole blood in K2EDTA tubes. Collaborator samples were shipped for TCRbeta analysis as frozen whole blood, isolated PBMCs, or DNA extracted from either sample type. The sample comprised peripheral blood. The TCR comes from a human donor in a cohort sampled during active or convalescent COVID-19. The donor label of this sample is uncertain. The sequence joins TRBV7-8 to TRBJ2-3, and perhaps TRBD2 as D gene, on 6 matching bases. The CDR3 sequence is CASSFSGSTDTQYF. The DNA is TGTGCCAGCAGCTTTAGCGGTAGCACAGATACGCAGTATTTT.